The rows below give T cell receptor beta chains drawn from one sample of a study of brain T cells in children with intractable seizures. Measured with immunoSEQ multiplex PCR; TCRdb has only the in-frame clones, and not every one. The sample consists of about 350,000 clones, over 90% of them appearing once. Sequences were derived from peripheral blood, sampled 5 to 6 months after surgery. The receptors here all came from a boy under three years old with tuberous sclerosis and intractable seizures. Both conserved end residues are part of each CDR3. Fields, in order: J gene, clone size, D gene, V gene, CDR3 length, CDR3 protein, CDR3 DNA. D genes are given only for firm matches. Clone size is shown for a subset of rows, as once, few, many or a class of expanded clone.

j_call: TRBJ1-3
clone_size: -
d_call: -
v_call: TRBV6-4
cdr3_length: 13
cdr3_aa: CASSETAGNTIYF
cdr3_nt: TGTGCCAGCAGTGAGACAGCTGGAAACACCATATATTTT

j_call: TRBJ2-7
clone_size: once
d_call: TRBD1
v_call: TRBV28
cdr3_length: 15
cdr3_aa: CASSLIGTGSYEQYF
cdr3_nt: TGTGCCAGCAGTTTAATCGGGACAGGCTCCTACGAGCAGTACTTC

j_call: TRBJ1-4
clone_size: -
d_call: -
v_call: TRBV30
cdr3_length: 13
cdr3_aa: CAWKGGQHEKLFF
cdr3_nt: TGTGCCTGGAAGGGGGGGCAACATGAAAAACTGTTTTTT

j_call: TRBJ1-5
clone_size: -
d_call: TRBD1
v_call: TRBV10-3
cdr3_length: 12
cdr3_aa: CATRQGEGPQHF
cdr3_nt: TGTGCCACGCGACAGGGAGAAGGACCCCAGCATTTT

j_call: TRBJ2-5
clone_size: -
d_call: TRBD1
v_call: TRBV20-1
cdr3_length: 13
cdr3_aa: CSASSTGGETQYF
cdr3_nt: TGCAGTGCTAGTTCAACAGGGGGAGAGACCCAGTACTTC

j_call: TRBJ1-1
clone_size: -
d_call: -
v_call: TRBV5-1
cdr3_length: 14
cdr3_aa: CASSLSGTNTEAFF
cdr3_nt: TGCGCCAGCAGCTTGTCAGGGACGAACACTGAAGCTTTCTTT

j_call: TRBJ2-7
clone_size: -
d_call: TRBD2
v_call: TRBV7-9
cdr3_length: 13
cdr3_aa: CASSLTSAYEQYF
cdr3_nt: TGTGCCAGCAGCTTGACTAGCGCCTACGAGCAGTACTTC

j_call: TRBJ2-2
clone_size: -
d_call: -
v_call: TRBV10-2
cdr3_length: 14
cdr3_aa: CASSDTNFAGELFF
cdr3_nt: TGCGCCAGCAGTGATACTAATTTCGCCGGGGAGCTGTTTTTT

j_call: TRBJ2-1
clone_size: -
d_call: -
v_call: TRBV5-1
cdr3_length: 16
cdr3_aa: CASSRAGVGSHNEQFF
cdr3_nt: TGCGCCAGCAGCCGAGCCGGGGTAGGGTCCCACAATGAGCAGTTCTTC

j_call: TRBJ2-5
clone_size: -
d_call: TRBD1
v_call: TRBV7-9
cdr3_length: 15
cdr3_aa: CASSLQDRHQETQYF
cdr3_nt: TGTGCCAGCAGCTTACAGGACAGGCACCAAGAGACCCAGTACTTC